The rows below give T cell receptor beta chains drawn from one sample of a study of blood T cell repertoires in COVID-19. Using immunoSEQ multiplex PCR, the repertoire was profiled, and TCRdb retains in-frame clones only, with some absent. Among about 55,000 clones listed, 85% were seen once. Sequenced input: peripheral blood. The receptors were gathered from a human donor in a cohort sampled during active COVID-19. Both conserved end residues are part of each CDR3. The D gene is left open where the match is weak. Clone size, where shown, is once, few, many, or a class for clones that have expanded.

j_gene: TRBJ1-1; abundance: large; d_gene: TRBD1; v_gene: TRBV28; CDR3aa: CASSNSQGGYYEAFF; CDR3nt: TGTGCCAGCTCCAACTCCCAGGGGGGATATTATGAAGCTTTCTTT
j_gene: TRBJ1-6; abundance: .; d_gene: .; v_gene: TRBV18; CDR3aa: CASSPTDYNSPLHF; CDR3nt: TGTGCCAGCTCACCGACAGATTATAATTCACCCCTCCACTTT
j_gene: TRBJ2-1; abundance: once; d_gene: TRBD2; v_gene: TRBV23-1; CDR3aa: CASSQSTSGGGTYNEQFF; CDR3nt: TGCGCCAGCAGTCAATCCACATCCGGCGGGGGGACCTACAATGAGCAGTTCTTC
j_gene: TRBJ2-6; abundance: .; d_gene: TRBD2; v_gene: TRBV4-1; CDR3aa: CASSQVATAGSSGANVLTF; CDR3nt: TGCGCCAGCAGCCAAGTGGCTACAGCGGGGTCCTCTGGGGCCAACGTCCTGACTTTC
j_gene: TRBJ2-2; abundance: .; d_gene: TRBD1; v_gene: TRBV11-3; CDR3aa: CAGGQGATPGTGELFF; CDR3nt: TGTGCCGGTGGACAGGGGGCGACCCCGGGCACCGGGGAGCTGTTTTTT
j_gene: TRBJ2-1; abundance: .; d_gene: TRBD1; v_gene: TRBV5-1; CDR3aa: CASSSRTGVAYNEQFF; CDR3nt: TGCGCCAGCAGCTCAAGGACAGGGGTGGCCTACAATGAGCAGTTCTTC
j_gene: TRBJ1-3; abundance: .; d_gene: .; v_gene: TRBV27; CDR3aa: CASSLTLAGASGNTIYF; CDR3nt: TGTGCCAGCAGTTTAACCCTCGCAGGTGCCTCTGGAAACACCATATATTTT
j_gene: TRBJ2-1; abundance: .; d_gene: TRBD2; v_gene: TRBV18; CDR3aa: CASSPLGSGTYNEQFF; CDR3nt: TGTGCCAGCTCACCCCTGGGTAGCGGGACCTACAATGAGCAGTTCTTC
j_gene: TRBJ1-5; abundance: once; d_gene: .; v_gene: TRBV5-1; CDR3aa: CASSLIGENQPQHF; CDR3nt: TGCGCCAGCAGCTTGATTGGGGAGAATCAGCCCCAGCATTTT
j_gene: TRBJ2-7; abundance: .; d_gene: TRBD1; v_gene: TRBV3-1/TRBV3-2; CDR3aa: CASSQTGGRSSYEQYF; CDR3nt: TGTGCCAGCAGCCAGACAGGGGGCCGGAGCTCCTACGAGCAGTACTTC
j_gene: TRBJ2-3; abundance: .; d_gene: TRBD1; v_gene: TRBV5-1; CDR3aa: CASSLGLVTGVPDTQYF; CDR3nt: TGCGCCAGCAGCTTAGGTCTTGTGACAGGGGTCCCAGATACGCAGTATTTT
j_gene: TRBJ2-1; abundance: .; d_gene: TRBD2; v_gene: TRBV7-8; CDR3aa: CASSLGAGGSNEQFF; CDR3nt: TGTGCCAGCAGCCTCGGGGCGGGAGGGAGTAATGAGCAGTTCTTC
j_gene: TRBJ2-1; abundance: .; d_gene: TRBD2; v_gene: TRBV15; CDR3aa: CATSRDLGGRGNEQFF; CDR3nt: TGTGCCACCAGCAGAGATCTTGGCGGGAGGGGCAATGAGCAGTTCTTC
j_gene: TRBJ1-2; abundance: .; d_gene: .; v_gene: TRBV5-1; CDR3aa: CASSARTGSGYGYTF; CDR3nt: TGCGCCAGCAGCGCCAGGACGGGTAGCGGCTATGGCTACACCTTC
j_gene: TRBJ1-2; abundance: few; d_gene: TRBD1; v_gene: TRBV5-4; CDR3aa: CASSQDRYGYTF; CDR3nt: TGTGCCAGCAGCCAGGACAGGTATGGCTACACCTTC
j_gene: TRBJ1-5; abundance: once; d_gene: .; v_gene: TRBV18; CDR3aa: CASSPPPAPGNLGQPQHF; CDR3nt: TGTGCCAGCTCACCACCCCCCGCTCCGGGGAATTTGGGTCAGCCCCAGCATTTT
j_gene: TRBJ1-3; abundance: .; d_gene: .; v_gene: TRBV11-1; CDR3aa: CASSDTGNTIYF; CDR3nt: TGTGCCAGCAGCGACACAGGAAACACCATATATTTT
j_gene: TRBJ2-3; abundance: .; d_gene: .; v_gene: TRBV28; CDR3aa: CASRGRGSTDTQYF; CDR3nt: TGTGCCAGCAGAGGGCGGGGTAGCACAGATACGCAGTATTTT
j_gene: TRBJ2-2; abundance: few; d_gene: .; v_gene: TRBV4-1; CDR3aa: CASSHGIPAGELFF; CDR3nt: TGCGCCAGCAGCCACGGGATTCCCGCCGGGGAGCTGTTTTTT
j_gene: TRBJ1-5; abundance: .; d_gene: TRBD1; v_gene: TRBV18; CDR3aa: CASSPNRGSQPQHF; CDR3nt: TGTGCCAGCTCACCAAACAGGGGCTCTCAGCCCCAGCATTTT
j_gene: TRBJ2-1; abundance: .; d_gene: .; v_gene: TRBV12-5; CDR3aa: CASGLLLAEAEQFF; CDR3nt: TGTGCTAGTGGTTTGTTACTAGCAGAGGCTGAGCAGTTCTTC
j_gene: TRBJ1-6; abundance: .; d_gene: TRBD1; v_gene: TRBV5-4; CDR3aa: CASRPGQPNSPLHF; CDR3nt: TGTGCCAGCAGACCGGGACAGCCAAATTCACCCCTCCACTTT
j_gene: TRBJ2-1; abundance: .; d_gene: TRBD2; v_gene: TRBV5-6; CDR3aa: CASSASGTSGGAGNEQFF; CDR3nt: TGTGCCAGCAGCGCCTCCGGGACTAGCGGGGGGGCCGGGAATGAGCAGTTCTTC
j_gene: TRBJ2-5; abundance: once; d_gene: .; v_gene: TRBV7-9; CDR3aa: CASSIELVPETQYF; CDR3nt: TGTGCCAGCAGCATTGAACTAGTTCCCGAGACCCAGTACTTC
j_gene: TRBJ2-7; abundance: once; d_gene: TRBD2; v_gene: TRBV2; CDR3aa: CASRPGTSGTGEQYF; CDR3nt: TGTGCCAGCAGACCCGGGACTAGCGGGACGGGTGAGCAGTACTTC
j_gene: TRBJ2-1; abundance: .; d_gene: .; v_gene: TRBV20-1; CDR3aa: CSASDREQFF; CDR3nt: TGCAGTGCCTCCGACAGGGAGCAGTTCTTC
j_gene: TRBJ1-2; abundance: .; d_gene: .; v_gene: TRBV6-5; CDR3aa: CASSNPGRGYYGYTF; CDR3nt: TGTGCCAGCAGTAACCCGGGGAGGGGTTACTATGGCTACACCTTC
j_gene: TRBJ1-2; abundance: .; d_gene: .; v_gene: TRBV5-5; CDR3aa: CASSLGPGQHYGYTF; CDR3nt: TGTGCCAGCAGCTTGGGCCCTGGACAGCACTATGGCTACACCTTC
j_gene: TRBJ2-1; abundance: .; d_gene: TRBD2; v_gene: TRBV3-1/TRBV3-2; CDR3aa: CASSQDPSGRPYNEQFF; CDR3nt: TGTGCCAGCAGCCAAGATCCTAGCGGGAGGCCCTACAATGAGCAGTTCTTC
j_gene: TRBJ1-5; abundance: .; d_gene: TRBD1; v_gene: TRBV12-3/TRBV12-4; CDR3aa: CASSSQGGQPQHF; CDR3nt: TGTGCCAGCAGTTCCCAGGGGGGTCAGCCCCAGCATTTT
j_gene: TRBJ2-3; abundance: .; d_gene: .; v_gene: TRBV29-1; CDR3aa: CSVEGRAGDTQYF; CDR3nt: TGCAGCGTTGAAGGGCGGGCGGGAGATACGCAGTATTTT
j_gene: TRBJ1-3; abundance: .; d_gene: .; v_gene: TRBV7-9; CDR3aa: CASSLEGSGNTIYF; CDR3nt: TGTGCCAGCAGCTTAGAGGGGTCTGGAAACACCATATATTTT
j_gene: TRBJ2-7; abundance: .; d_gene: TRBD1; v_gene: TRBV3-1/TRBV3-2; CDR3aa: CASSQGQGAKYF; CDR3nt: TGTGCCAGCAGCCAAGGACAGGGGGCTAAGTACTTC
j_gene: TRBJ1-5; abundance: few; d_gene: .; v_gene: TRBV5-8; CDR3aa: CASSLGATRPQHF; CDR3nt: TGTGCCAGCAGCTTGGGAGCGACGAGGCCCCAGCATTTT
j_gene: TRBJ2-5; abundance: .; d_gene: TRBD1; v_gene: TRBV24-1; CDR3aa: CATSDNAGTVIRETQYF; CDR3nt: TGTGCCACCAGTGACAACGCCGGGACAGTGATCCGAGAGACCCAGTACTTC
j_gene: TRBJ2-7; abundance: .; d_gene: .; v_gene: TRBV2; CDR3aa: CASSEVGAVEQYF; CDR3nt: TGTGCCAGCAGTGAAGTGGGGGCTGTCGAGCAGTACTTC
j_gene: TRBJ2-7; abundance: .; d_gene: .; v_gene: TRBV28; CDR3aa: CASTPTIPRHEQYF; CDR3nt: TGTGCCAGCACCCCGACTATCCCCCGCCACGAGCAGTACTTC
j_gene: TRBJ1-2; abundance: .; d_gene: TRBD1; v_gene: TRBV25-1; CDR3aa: CASSEHWTGDFYGYTF; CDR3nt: TGTGCCAGCAGTGAACACTGGACAGGGGATTTTTATGGCTACACCTTC
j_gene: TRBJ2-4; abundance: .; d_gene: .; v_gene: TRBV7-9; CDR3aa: CASSLTAVNIQYF; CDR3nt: TGTGCCAGCAGCTTAACAGCTGTAAACATTCAGTACTTC
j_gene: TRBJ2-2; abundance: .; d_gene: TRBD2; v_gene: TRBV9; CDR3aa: CASSWTSGRTSGELFF; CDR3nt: TGTGCCAGCAGCTGGACTAGCGGGCGCACGTCCGGGGAGCTGTTTTTT
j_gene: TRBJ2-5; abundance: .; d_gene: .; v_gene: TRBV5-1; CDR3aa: CASSSGQEGKGETQYF; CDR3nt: TGCGCCAGCAGTTCCGGCCAGGAGGGGAAGGGAGAGACCCAGTACTTC
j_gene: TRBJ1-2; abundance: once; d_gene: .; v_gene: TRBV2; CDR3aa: CASRELVTTYGYTF; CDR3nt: TGTGCCAGCAGGGAACTTGTGACAACTTATGGCTACACCTTC
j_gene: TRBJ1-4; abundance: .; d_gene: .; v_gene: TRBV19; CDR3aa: CASSISEKLFF; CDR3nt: TGTGCCAGTAGTATTAGTGAAAAACTGTTTTTT
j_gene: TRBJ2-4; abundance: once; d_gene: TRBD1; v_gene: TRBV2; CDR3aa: CASRNRDRGTKNIQYF; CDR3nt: TGTGCCAGCAGGAACCGGGACAGGGGTACCAAAAACATTCAGTACTTC
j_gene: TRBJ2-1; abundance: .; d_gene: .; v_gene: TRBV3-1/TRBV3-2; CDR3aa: CASSQGPTRNEQFF; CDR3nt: TGTGCCAGCAGCCAAGGACCCACTAGGAATGAGCAGTTCTTC
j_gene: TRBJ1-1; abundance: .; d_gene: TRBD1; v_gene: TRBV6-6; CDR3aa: CASSSESTGGTEAFF; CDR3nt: TGTGCCAGCAGTTCCGAGTCCACAGGGGGCACTGAAGCTTTCTTT
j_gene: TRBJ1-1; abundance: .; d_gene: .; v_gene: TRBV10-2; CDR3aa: CASSALQGNTEAFF; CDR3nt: TGCGCCAGCAGTGCCCTACAGGGGAACACTGAAGCTTTCTTT
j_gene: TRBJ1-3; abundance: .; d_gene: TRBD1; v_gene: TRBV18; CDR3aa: CASSRGTGDFGNTIYF; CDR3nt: TGTGCCAGCTCACGAGGGACAGGAGACTTTGGAAACACCATATATTTT
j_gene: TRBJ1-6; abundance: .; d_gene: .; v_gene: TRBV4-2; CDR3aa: CASSQALNSPLHF; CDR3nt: TGTGCCAGCAGCCAGGCCCTTAATTCACCCCTCCACTTT